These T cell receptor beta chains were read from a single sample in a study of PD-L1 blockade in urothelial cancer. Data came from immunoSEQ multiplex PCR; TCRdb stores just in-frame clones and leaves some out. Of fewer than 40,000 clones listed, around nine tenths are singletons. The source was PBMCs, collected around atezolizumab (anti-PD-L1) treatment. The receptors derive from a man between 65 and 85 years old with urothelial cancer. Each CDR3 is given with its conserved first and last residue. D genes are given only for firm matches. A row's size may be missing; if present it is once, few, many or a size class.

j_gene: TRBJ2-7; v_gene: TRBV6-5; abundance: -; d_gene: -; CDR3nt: TGTGCCAGCAGCCGCGACAGAATCGAGCAGTACTTC; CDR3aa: CASSRDRIEQYF
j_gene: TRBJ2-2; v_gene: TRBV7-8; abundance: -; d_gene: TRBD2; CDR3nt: TGTGCCAGCAGCTTAGGTAGCGGGAGTGCCGGGGAGCTGTTTTTT; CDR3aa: CASSLGSGSAGELFF
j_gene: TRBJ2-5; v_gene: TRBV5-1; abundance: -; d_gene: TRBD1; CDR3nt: TGCGCCAGCAGCTTGGGCGGGACAGGGGGTATGGAGACCCAGTACTTC; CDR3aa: CASSLGGTGGMETQYF
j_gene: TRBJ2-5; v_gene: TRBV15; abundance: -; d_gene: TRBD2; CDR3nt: TGTGCCACCAGCCCCCAGGGACTAGCGGGGGAGCAGTACTTC; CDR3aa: CATSPQGLAGEQYF
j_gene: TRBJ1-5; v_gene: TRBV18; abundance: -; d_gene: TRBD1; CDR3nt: TGTGCCAGCTCACGCCAGGGGGTCAATCAGCCCCAGCATTTT; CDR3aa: CASSRQGVNQPQHF
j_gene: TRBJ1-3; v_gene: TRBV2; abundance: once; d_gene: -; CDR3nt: TGTGCCAGCAGTAGAGAACAGGGAAACACCATATATTTT; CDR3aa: CASSREQGNTIYF
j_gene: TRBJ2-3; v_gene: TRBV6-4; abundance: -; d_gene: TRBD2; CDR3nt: TGTGCCAGCAGTGACCTGGGGGGGGATACGCAGTATTTT; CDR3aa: CASSDLGGDTQYF
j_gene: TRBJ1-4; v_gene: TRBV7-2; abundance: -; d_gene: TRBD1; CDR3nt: TGTGCCAGCAGCCCCGACAGGGGGTGGGAAAAACTGTTTTTT; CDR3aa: CASSPDRGWEKLFF
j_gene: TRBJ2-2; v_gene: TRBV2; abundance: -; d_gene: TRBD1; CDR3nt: TGTGCCAGCAGCCGACAGGGCGGTGAGTGGACCGGGGAGCTGTTTTTT; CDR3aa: CASSRQGGEWTGELFF
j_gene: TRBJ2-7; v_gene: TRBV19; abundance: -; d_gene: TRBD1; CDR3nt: TGTGCCAGTCCCCCCTCGATGACAGGGGGTAGGGACGAGCAGTACTTC; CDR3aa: CASPPSMTGGRDEQYF